What follows is one TCR beta chain and its context. The sample is drawn from a study of blood T cell repertoires in COVID-19. Overall study: The United States, Italy and Spain provided the acute and convalescent COVID-19 samples. T cells, B-cell-depleted T cells, or PBMCs provided the cDNA or gDNA that served as material.

Individuals drawn from approximately 26 US areas were about 18 to 90 years old. Germline V gene data show CDR1 as ENHRY and CDR2 as SYGVKD. The CDR3 covers 13 residues. J lost 6 bases, V lost 3 bases, and 1 base had no gene match. In the study's own analysis: Amplifying reference gene primers gave estimates of nucleated cell counts. TCRdb keeps only in-frame clones here, not all; method: immunoSEQ multiplex PCR. V and J calls and clone size are those listed in that table; D and trimming were worked out from the DNA. The data contain 380,000 or so clones, approximately 90% of them singletons. The receptor was isolated from a woman in her 30s with acute COVID-19. The rearrangement uses TRBV10-3 and TRBJ1-2; TRBD1 matches at 10 bases. Sequencing was performed on PBMCs or T cells enriched from blood (not recorded which). CDR3 protein: CAISDGTGDGYTF. The CDR3 DNA follows: TGTGCCATCAGTGACGGGACAGGGGATGGCTACACCTTC.